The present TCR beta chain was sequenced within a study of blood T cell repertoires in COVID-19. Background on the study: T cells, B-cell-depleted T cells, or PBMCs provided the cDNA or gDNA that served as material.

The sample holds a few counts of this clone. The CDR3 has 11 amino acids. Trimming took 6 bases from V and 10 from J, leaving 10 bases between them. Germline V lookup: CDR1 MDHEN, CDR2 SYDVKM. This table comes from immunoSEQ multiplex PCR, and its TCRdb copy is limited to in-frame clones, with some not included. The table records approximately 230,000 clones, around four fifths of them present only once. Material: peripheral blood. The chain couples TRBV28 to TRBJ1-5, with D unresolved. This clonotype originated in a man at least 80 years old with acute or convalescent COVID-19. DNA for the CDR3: TGTGCCAGCAGCCCGGGGATTCCCCAGCATTTT. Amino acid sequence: CASSPGIPQHF.